This TCR beta chain was recovered during a study of blood T cells in healthy people across ages. Sample donors were healthy Caucasian individuals that came from Russia, aged roughly 6 to 90. General study points: PBMCs went unsorted, and a conclusive naive versus antigen-experienced comparison was therefore prevented. Per-million-T-cell TCR beta diversity fell roughly linearly with age.

V lost 0 bases and J lost 10; bases outside the gene matches: 7. This CDR3 has 13 amino acids. Germline loops: CDR1 GTSNPN, CDR2 SVGIG (reference sequence). About this clonotype: Its target is not known.

For the second PCR, which ran for about 7 to 11 cycles, a sample-barcoded 5' primer and a J-beta primer mix were used. Each cDNA molecule carried a tag from a template-switch adaptor that contained 12 random nucleotides. MiXCR, applied by TCRdb to the 5' RACE reads, yields one record per CDR3 protein. The sample carries roughly 640,000 distinct CDR3 sequences, approximately 30% recorded once. The receptor comes from an elderly woman in good health. What was sequenced was blood. The chain couples TRBV30 to TRBJ1-1, with TRBD1 matching over 8 bases. The CDR3 bases are TGTGCCTGGAGTGTAAAGGGGACAGGCGTAGCTTTCTTT. This translates into CAWSVKGTGVAFF.